A selection of T cell receptor beta chains follows, all from one sample in a study of blood T cell repertoires in COVID-19. The protocol was immunoSEQ multiplex PCR, while the TCRdb copy is restricted to in-frame clones and leaves out a portion. The sample records 150,000 to 200,000 clones, about 80% being singletons. Sequencing was carried out using PBMCs or T cells enriched from blood (not recorded which). The receptors were sampled from a woman aged 65 to 85 in a cohort exposed to, infected with or recovered from COVID-19 (not recorded which). The CDR3 runs from the conserved cysteine through the conserved F or W. D genes are given only for firm matches. Clone sizes are given selectively: once, few, many, or a class where the clone is expanded.

CDR3aa: CASSSYSYEQYF
CDR3nt: TGTGCCAGCAGTTCCTACTCCTACGAGCAGTACTTC
v_gene: TRBV27
j_gene: TRBJ2-7
d_gene: NA
abundance: NA

CDR3aa: CATSRDVGTEAFF
CDR3nt: TGTGCCACCAGCAGAGATGTCGGTACTGAAGCTTTCTTT
v_gene: TRBV15
j_gene: TRBJ1-1
d_gene: NA
abundance: NA

CDR3aa: CASSYGGRWYEQYF
CDR3nt: TGTGCCAGCAGCTACGGCGGGAGATGGTACGAGCAGTACTTC
v_gene: TRBV5-5
j_gene: TRBJ2-7
d_gene: TRBD2
abundance: few

CDR3aa: CASSQIGVSGNTIYF
CDR3nt: TGTGCCAGCAGCCAGATAGGGGTTAGCGGAAACACCATATATTTT
v_gene: TRBV7-2
j_gene: TRBJ1-3
d_gene: NA
abundance: NA

CDR3aa: CATGSGRGRNEQFF
CDR3nt: TGTGCCACCGGTTCTGGCAGGGGGCGGAATGAGCAGTTCTTC
v_gene: TRBV19
j_gene: TRBJ2-1
d_gene: TRBD1
abundance: few

CDR3aa: CASSLQPGTDTQYF
CDR3nt: TGCGCCAGCAGCTTGCAGCCGGGGACAGATACGCAGTATTTT
v_gene: TRBV5-1
j_gene: TRBJ2-3
d_gene: NA
abundance: NA

CDR3aa: CASSRISANTGELFF
CDR3nt: TGTGCCAGCAGTCGAATTAGCGCAAACACCGGGGAGCTGTTTTTT
v_gene: TRBV6-6
j_gene: TRBJ2-2
d_gene: NA
abundance: NA

CDR3aa: CASSDRFQETQYF
CDR3nt: TGTGCCAGCAGCGACAGGTTCCAAGAGACCCAGTACTTC
v_gene: TRBV3-1/TRBV3-2
j_gene: TRBJ2-5
d_gene: NA
abundance: once

CDR3aa: CASSGQLNYGYTF
CDR3nt: TGTGCCAGCAGCGGACAGCTTAACTATGGCTACACCTTC
v_gene: TRBV28
j_gene: TRBJ1-2
d_gene: NA
abundance: once

CDR3aa: CASSQVGNYGYTF
CDR3nt: TGTGCCAGCAGCCAAGTCGGGAACTATGGCTACACCTTC
v_gene: TRBV14
j_gene: TRBJ1-2
d_gene: NA
abundance: NA

CDR3aa: CATSASAGARYNEQFF
CDR3nt: TGTGCCACCAGTGCCTCGGCGGGAGCGAGATACAATGAGCAGTTCTTC
v_gene: TRBV24-1
j_gene: TRBJ2-1
d_gene: TRBD2
abundance: once

CDR3aa: CASTGGAGETQYF
CDR3nt: TGTGCTAGCACCGGAGGGGCTGGAGAGACCCAGTACTTC
v_gene: TRBV7-7
j_gene: TRBJ2-5
d_gene: NA
abundance: NA

CDR3aa: CASSSVSFEKLFF
CDR3nt: TGTGCCAGCAGCTCAGTCTCCTTCGAAAAACTGTTTTTT
v_gene: TRBV7-9
j_gene: TRBJ1-4
d_gene: NA
abundance: NA

CDR3aa: CASSGLALYEQYF
CDR3nt: TGTGCCAGCAGTGGGCTAGCTCTCTACGAGCAGTACTTC
v_gene: TRBV28
j_gene: TRBJ2-7
d_gene: NA
abundance: NA

CDR3aa: CASSPTSPGLAGVYEQYF
CDR3nt: TGTGCCAGTAGTCCAACATCCCCAGGACTAGCGGGAGTCTACGAGCAGTACTTC
v_gene: TRBV19
j_gene: TRBJ2-7
d_gene: TRBD2
abundance: NA

CDR3aa: CASSLTGQDSPLHF
CDR3nt: TGCGCCAGCAGCTTGACAGGGCAGGACTCACCCCTCCACTTT
v_gene: TRBV5-1
j_gene: TRBJ1-6
d_gene: NA
abundance: NA

CDR3aa: CASSLGLAGGPSSGAANVLTF
CDR3nt: TGTGCCAGCAGCTTAGGCCTAGCGGGAGGGCCAAGCTCTGGGGCGGCCAACGTCCTGACTTTC
v_gene: TRBV7-8
j_gene: TRBJ2-6
d_gene: TRBD2
abundance: NA

CDR3aa: CASSQIGNTIYF
CDR3nt: TGTGCCAGCAGTCAGATTGGAAACACCATATATTTT
v_gene: TRBV7-9
j_gene: TRBJ1-3
d_gene: NA
abundance: NA

CDR3aa: CASSAGLAWYEQYF
CDR3nt: TGTGCCAGCAGTGCTGGGCTAGCTTGGTACGAGCAGTACTTC
v_gene: TRBV2
j_gene: TRBJ2-7
d_gene: NA
abundance: NA

CDR3aa: CASSQAPLAGSSTDTQYF
CDR3nt: TGCGCCAGCAGCCAAGCTCCACTAGCGGGTTCTAGCACAGATACGCAGTATTTT
v_gene: TRBV4-1
j_gene: TRBJ2-3
d_gene: TRBD2
abundance: NA

CDR3aa: CATSGGPGVHTQYF
CDR3nt: TGTGCCACCAGTGGAGGGCCTGGCGTCCATACGCAGTATTTT
v_gene: TRBV24-1
j_gene: TRBJ2-3
d_gene: NA
abundance: NA

CDR3aa: CASSLGQQETQYF
CDR3nt: TGTGCCAGCAGCTTGGGACAGCAAGAGACCCAGTACTTC
v_gene: TRBV5-6
j_gene: TRBJ2-5
d_gene: NA
abundance: NA

CDR3aa: CASSTQDRAYSGANVLTF
CDR3nt: TGTGCCAGCAGTACACAGGACAGGGCCTACTCTGGGGCCAACGTCCTGACTTTC
v_gene: TRBV27
j_gene: TRBJ2-6
d_gene: TRBD1
abundance: NA